This T cell receptor beta chain is from a study of cytomegalovirus exposure and HLA in healthy donors. The data were produced by immunoSEQ multiplex PCR, yet TCRdb's version contains in-frame clones alone and is incomplete. The sample has 120,000 to 150,000 clones; roughly 89% are singletons. Whole-study findings and limits: Specificity of a few CMV-associated chains for CMV antigens was verified in vitro. Both high specificity and high sensitivity reportedly marked the classifier's diagnosis of cytomegalovirus status. Most TCR sequences were seen very rarely across donors, but some public TCRs occurred in many.

J lost 4 bases, V lost 7 bases, and 8 bases had no gene match. This CDR3 is built from 14 residues. Germline V CDR1 and CDR2: SNHLY, FYNNEI. As for this clone: Its target is unknown.

The chain carries TRBV2 and TRBJ2-7, with TRBD1 matching 9 bases. The source material was PBMCs. The receptor was isolated from a man aged 18 to 29 in good health and CMV-seropositive. In DNA, the CDR3 is TGTGCCAGCAAAATGACAGGGGGTACGTACGAGCAGTACTTC. Its translation: CASKMTGGTYEQYF.